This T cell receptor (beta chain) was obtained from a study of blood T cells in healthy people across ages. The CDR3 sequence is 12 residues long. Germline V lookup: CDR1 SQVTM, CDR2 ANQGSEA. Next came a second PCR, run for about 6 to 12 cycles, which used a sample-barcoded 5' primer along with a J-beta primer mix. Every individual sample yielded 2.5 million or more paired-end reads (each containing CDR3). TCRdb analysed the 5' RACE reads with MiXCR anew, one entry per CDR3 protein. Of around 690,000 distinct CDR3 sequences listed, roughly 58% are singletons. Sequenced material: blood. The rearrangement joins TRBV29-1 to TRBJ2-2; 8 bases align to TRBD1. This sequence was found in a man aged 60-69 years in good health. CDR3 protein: CFRQGITGELFF. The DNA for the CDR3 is TGCTTCCGACAGGGGATTACCGGGGAGCTGTTTTTT.